The 10 T cell receptor beta chains below all came from one sample that was sequenced in a study of T cells after yellow fever vaccination. MiXCR was run by TCRdb on the 5' RACE reads, yielding one entry per CDR3 protein. The repertoire includes about 630,000 distinct CDR3 sequences, roughly an eighth of them detected once, and about 15% sits in the top ten. Source: PBMCs, taken on the day of the yellow fever booster vaccination. All receptors come from a man aged 30 to 39 who received the YFV17D yellow fever vaccine.

The rearrangement links TRBV4-3 to TRBJ2-5, with TRBD2 identical over 13 bases. The germline V gene encodes CDR1 LGHNA and CDR2 YSLEER. The J segment lost 5 bases and the V segment lost 2 bases, leaving 11 bases of the junction unmatched. The CDR3 consists of 18 residues. The CDR3 region has the DNA TGCGCCAGCAGCCAACGACTAGCGGGAGGTCGGAGTCGGGAGACCCAGTACTTC. This gives the protein CASSQRLAGGRSRETQYF.

The J gene is TRBJ2-7, the V gene TRBV12-3 or TRBV12-4, with 14 bases matching TRBD2. Germline trimming cut 5 bases from V and 6 bases from J; bases unmatched to any gene: 6. The CDR3 totals 15 residues. The CDR3 sequence is CASSMGLAGAIEQYF. Written as DNA, the CDR3 is TGTGCCAGCAGTATGGGACTAGCGGGAGCAATCGAGCAGTACTTC.

This clonotype has a handful of counts. V and J are TRBV19 and TRBJ2-1, with 7 bases identical to TRBD2. The trim removed 6 bases at V and 6 bases at J, leaving 8 bases unmatched. Germline-derived CDR1 and CDR2 are LNHDA and SQIVND (reference sequence). The CDR3 totals 14 residues. Written as DNA, the CDR3 is TGTGCCAGTAGGTGGGCGGGAGAATTCAATGAGCAGTTCTTC. Translated, it gives CASRWAGEFNEQFF.

This clonotype was recorded a few times. This chain connects TRBV7-2 to TRBJ2-1; TRBD2 matches 7 bases. The germline gives CDR1 SGHTA, CDR2 FQGNSA. This CDR3 contains 17 residues. Trimming at V came to 0 bases and at J to 2 bases, leaving 7 bases not matched to a gene. The CDR3 region has the DNA TGTGCCAGCAGCTTAGCGTCTGCGGGAGTAACCTACAATGAGCAGTTCTTC. It encodes CASSLASAGVTYNEQFF.

This clonotype was seen a single time. The gene calls are TRBV12-3 or TRBV12-4 and TRBJ2-3; tentative D call: TRBD1 (6 bases). Trimming stripped 5 bases from V and 9 bases from J, with 15 bases between. There are 13 residues in the CDR3. CDR3 loop: CASSTGTGGTQYF. The CDR3 region has the DNA TGTGCCAGCAGTACAGGGACGGGTGGCACGCAGTATTTT.

This clonotype was seen a handful of times. The rearrangement links TRBV19 to TRBJ1-1; maybe TRBD1 (6 bases). The germline V and J ends were trimmed by 3 bases and 6 bases, with 14 bases remaining between them. Germline V CDR1 and CDR2: LNHDA, SQIVND (reference sequence). CDR3 length: 14 residues. The CDR3 DNA is TGTGCCAGTAGTATGGGCCCAGGGGCGGCTGAAGCTTTCTTT. It translates to CASSMGPGAAEAFF.

Only a few counts were recorded for this clonotype. The genes are TRBV19 and TRBJ1-2, with 9 bases fitting TRBD1. CDR1 and CDR2 (germline): LNHDA, SQIVND (reference sequence). This CDR3 has 14 residues. Trimming removed 5 bases from V and 4 bases from J; junction bases left unmatched: 5. CDR3 DNA: TGTGCCAGTAGTTGGGGACAGGGAGGCTATGGCTACACCTTC. Protein product: CASSWGQGGYGYTF.

The chain combines TRBV20-1 with TRBJ2-1; TRBD1 aligns across 9 bases. Trimming took 5 bases from V and 10 from J; bases not matched to a gene: 6. The CDR3 spans 12 residues. Germline V gene lookup returns CDR1 DFQATT and CDR2 SNEGSKA (reference sequence). Here the CDR3 reads CSALGQGGEQFF. CDR3 nucleotides: TGCAGTGCTCTGGGACAGGGCGGGGAGCAGTTCTTC.

V gene TRBV11-3 combines with J gene TRBJ2-7; a possible D gene is TRBD2 (5 bases). This CDR3 contains 12 residues. From germline, CDR1 is SGHNT and CDR2 YENEEA. The CDR3 sequence: CAVISAYYEQYF. CDR3 nucleotide sequence: TGTGCAGTGATTAGCGCTTACTACGAGCAGTACTTC. Using reference TRBV11-3 and TRBJ2-7 for the parts outside the CDR3, the full variable domain is EAGVVQSPRYKIIEKKQPVAFWCNPISGHNTLYWYLQNLGQGPELLIRYENEEAVDDSQLPKDRFSAERLKGVDSTLKIQPAELGDSAVYLCAVISAYYEQYFGPGTRLTVT.

This clonotype has a count of ten or more. This rearrangement joins TRBV2 to TRBJ2-1; D is possibly TRBD1 or TRBD2 (5 bases each). The germline V gene has CDR1 SNHLY and CDR2 FYNNEI. The length of the CDR3 is 10 residues. In DNA, the CDR3 is TGTGCGTCCCAGCAGGGACAGCAGTTCTTC. Translation gives CASQQGQQFF.